This T cell receptor (beta chain) was observed in a study of OX40 agonist ivuxolimab in advanced cancers. Background for the entire study: The costimulatory receptor OX40 (CD134) was targeted by ivuxolimab, a fully human IgG2 agonistic monoclonal antibody. Intravenous ivuxolimab was administered to patients every 2 weeks at six dose levels: 0.01, 0.1, 0.3, 1.5, 3 and 10 mg/kg. Among the approximately 54 dose-escalation patients, about 20 had hepatocellular carcinoma, roughly 15 melanoma, 9 renal cell carcinoma and 9 head and neck cancer. The dose-escalation cohort was 82.7% male with a mean age of approximately 60 years, ranging from roughly 20 to 80. Prior anti-PD-1, anti-PD-L1 or anti-CTLA-4 therapy was permitted, and about two fifths of dose-escalation patients had received checkpoint inhibitors. Partial responses occurred in three dose-escalation patients: two with cutaneous melanoma and one with hepatocellular carcinoma. The purpose of peripheral TCRbeta sequencing was to test whether ivuxolimab changed TCR sequence diversity and led to clonal T-cell expansion. The monotherapy dose-escalation portion (N of about 49 patients) of the phase I ivuxolimab trial is reported in the paper. Overall study results and their limits: Clonal expansion of both CD4+ and CD8+ blood T cells was observed from baseline to week 6 at doses 0.1 to 3.0 mg/kg. Low levels of normalized T-cell clonal expansion were also seen in some patients who did not respond. After ivuxolimab, CD8+ T cells had more expanded clones than CD4+ T cells on average. In the 0.1-3.0 mg/kg groups, partial responders had among the lowest normalized peripheral clonal expansion, particularly in CD8+ T cells. Antigen specificity was not determined for the clonally expanded peripheral T cells.

The CDR3, from cysteine to phenylalanine, totals 14 residues. Of the read, only the CDR3 DNA is kept; its 42 bases are in frame from base 1. The germline V gene (reference sequence) supplies CDR1 MNHNY and CDR2 SVGAGI. Compared with germline, V lacks 6 bases and J lacks 6 bases; bases without a gene match: 3. About this clone itself: This receptor's antigen is unknown. The input lacks base qualities; no much larger clone sits a single base away.

For sequencing of the TCRbeta CDR3 region, genomic DNA was extracted from the sorted cells. The immunoSEQ Assay was used for sequencing of TCRbeta CDR3 regions. In TCRdb, the immuneACCESS table is reduced to in-frame sequences with V and J assigned. These tables do not hold every clone; where another copy was compared, an unresolved V gene accounts for under half, and the others remain unexplained. For this sample there are 70,000 or so clones; 70% to 90% appear just once. 0.86% of the sample goes to the ten largest clones. The trial excluded patients who had a history of autoimmune disease or who were on systemic immunosuppression. In every dose cohort, peripheral blood was drawn for TCR sequencing at baseline, cycle 4 day 1, and cycle 7 day 1. Samples were obtained from an open-label, multicenter, first-in-human phase I dose-escalation trial of ivuxolimab. Adults with locally advanced or metastatic head and neck squamous cell, hepatocellular, melanoma or renal cell carcinoma were enrolled in the trial. Before TCR sequencing, CD4+ T cells and CD8+ T cells were sorted from peripheral blood as separate populations.

The sequenced sample was CD4+ or CD8+ T cells sorted from blood, obtained in a trial of the OX40 agonist ivuxolimab. The rearrangement combines TRBV6-6 with TRBJ1-6; 9 nucleotides in the junction match TRBD1. The TCR comes from an adult with an advanced solid tumor such as melanoma, head and neck, liver or kidney cancer. The DNA sequence reads TGTGCCAGCAGACTGGGACAGGGTAATTCACCCCTCCACTTT. Its protein is CASRLGQGNSPLHF.